This T cell receptor (beta chain) was documented in a study of cytomegalovirus exposure and HLA in healthy donors. The CDR3 loop spans 16 amino acids. Per the germline V gene, CDR1 is KGHSH and CDR2 is LQKENI. Germline trimming cut 2 bases from V and 2 bases from J; bases unmatched to any gene: 4. General study results and limits: According to the study, about 180 TCR beta chains were cytomegalovirus-associated. CMV antigen specificity of a few CMV-associated chains was confirmed in vitro.

This clone was counted a few times. Its antigen is not identified. The method was immunoSEQ multiplex PCR; TCRdb's version includes in-frame clones alone and lacks a portion of them. The sample holds around 400,000 clones, around 86% seen once. The rearrangement uses TRBV18 and TRBJ2-5; TRBD1 aligns across 11 bases. Sequenced: PBMCs. The sequence was obtained from a young woman in good health and CMV-seronegative. The CDR3 is CASSPGTGGEQETQYF. The CDR3 bases are TGTGCCAGCTCACCAGGGACAGGGGGAGAGCAAGAGACCCAGTACTTC.